Below are 25 T cell receptor beta chains sequenced from a single sample in a study of blood T cell repertoires in COVID-19. Measured with immunoSEQ multiplex PCR; TCRdb has only the in-frame clones, and not every one. The top ten clones hold 7.9% of a sample with over 100,000 clones, 82% of them seen once. The sequenced material came from peripheral blood. These TCRs come from a man between 70 and 80 years old with acute or convalescent COVID-19.

The genes are TRBV5-6 and TRBJ2-3; the D is unclear. The CDR3 has 14 residues. Germline lookup yields CDR1 SGHDT and CDR2 YYEEEE. Trimming removed 0 bases from V and 7 bases from J, with 12 bases in between. The CDR3 is CASSLAGEWNTQYF. Here the CDR3 DNA reads TGTGCCAGCAGCTTGGCCGGAGAATGGAATACGCAGTATTTT.

This chain connects TRBV28 to TRBJ1-2; 9 bases align to TRBD1. Germline assignment: CDR1 MDHEN and CDR2 SYDVKM. The CDR3 is 15 residues long. V was pared by 4 bases and J by 5 bases, with 8 bases of the junction left unmatched. The CDR3 DNA follows: TGTGCCAGCAGTTCTGGACAGGGGAGGCGGTATGGCTACACCTTC. It translates to CASSSGQGRRYGYTF.

The chain couples TRBV10-3 to TRBJ2-3; 7 nucleotides align to TRBD1. The CDR3 spans 15 residues. The germline V gene has CDR1 ENHRY and CDR2 SYGVKD. Trimming removed 6 bases from V and 0 bases from J; junction bases left unmatched: 6. This chain's CDR3 is CAIRTTGASTDTQYF. The CDR3 coding sequence is TGTGCCATCAGGACTACAGGGGCTAGCACAGATACGCAGTATTTT.

The chain is built from TRBV7-3 and TRBJ2-7; D perhaps matches TRBD1 (5 bases). Trimming took off 1 base at V and 0 bases at J, with 16 bases between the two ends. CDR1 is SGHTA and CDR2 is FQGTGA in the germline V gene. CDR3 length: 17 residues. CDR3 sequence (DNA): TGTGCCAGCAGCTTAAAAGGGTCCCTAGGGGTCTCCTACGAGCAGTACTTC. This sequence encodes CASSLKGSLGVSYEQYF. Filled out from reference TRBV7-3 and TRBJ2-7, the complete variable domain reads GAGVSQTPSNKVTEKGKYVELRCDPISGHTALYWYRQSLGQGPEFLIYFQGTGAADDSGLPNDRFFAVRPEGSVSTLKIQRTERGDSAVYLCASSLKGSLGVSYEQYFGPGTRLTVT.

V gene TRBV23-1 combines with J gene TRBJ2-2; 7 positions match TRBD2. TRBV23-1 is recorded as an ORF, its role being uncertain. V shed 0 bases and J 7 bases; nucleotides not matched to a gene: 5. The CDR3 spans 15 residues. The CDR3 protein is CASSQSAGVGGELFF. The CDR3 DNA follows: TGCGCCAGCAGTCAATCCGCGGGGGTTGGCGGGGAGCTGTTTTTT.

The DNA of the CDR3 is TGCGCCAGCAGCTCTAGCGGGGGGGCCAATGAGCAGTTCTTC. Its translation is CASSSSGGANEQFF. V and J are TRBV5-1 and TRBJ2-1; the match to TRBD2 covers 12 bases. The CDR3 length is 14 residues. The V and J ends lost 3 bases and 6 bases, in that order; junction bases with no gene match: 1. CDR1 and CDR2 from the germline V gene are SGHRS and YFSETQ.

This clone showed up just once. The chain employs TRBV2 and TRBJ1-6; 8 nucleotides agree with TRBD1. Germline values: CDR1 SNHLY, CDR2 FYNNEI. The CDR3 extends over 15 amino acids. Trimming removed 6 bases from V and 7 bases from J; junction bases left unmatched: 8. CDR3 DNA: TGTGCCAGCAGCACCCTCGGGACAGGAAATTCACCCCTCCACTTT. This translates into CASSTLGTGNSPLHF.

The chain recombines TRBV9 with TRBJ1-1; no definite D call. The CDR3 extends over 15 amino acids. Looked up from germline, CDR1 is SGDLS and CDR2 is YYNGEE. Trimming stripped 0 bases from V and 2 bases from J, with 11 bases between. The CDR3 protein is CASSVGLFANTEAFF. The CDR3 coding sequence is TGTGCCAGCAGCGTAGGACTTTTCGCAAACACTGAAGCTTTCTTT.

The chain employs TRBV28 and TRBJ1-6; tentatively, D is TRBD1 (5 bases). Germline V CDR1 and CDR2: MDHEN, SYDVKM. Between the trimmed V and J ends, which lost 4 bases and 9 bases, there was a span of 13 bases. CDR3 length: 14 residues. CDR3 DNA: TGTGCCAGCAGTTCTTTCCAGGGTGGTTCACCCCTCCACTTT. This sequence encodes CASSSFQGGSPLHF. The full variable domain, rest sourced from reference TRBV28 and TRBJ1-6, is DVKVTQSSRYLVKRTGEKVFLECVQDMDHENMFWYRQDPGLGLRLIYFSYDVKMKEKGDIPEGYSVSREKKERFSLILESASTNQTSMYLCASSSFQGGSPLHFGNGTRLTVT.

The J gene is TRBJ1-5, the V gene TRBV6-6; 11 nucleotides line up with TRBD1. V lost 2 bases, J lost 6 bases, and 6 bases stayed unmatched. CDR3 length: 16 amino acids. The V gene's germline CDR1 is MNHNY and CDR2 SVGAGI (reference sequence). Written as DNA, the CDR3 is TGTGCCAGCAGTTACATGGGACAGGGGGGGCTTCAGCCCCAGCATTTT. This translates into CASSYMGQGGLQPQHF.

The V call is TRBV6-2 or TRBV6-3, the J call TRBJ2-7; 10 bases match TRBD2. Looked up from germline, CDR1 is MNHEY and CDR2 is SVGEGT. The CDR3 contains 16 residues. V gave up 6 bases and J gave up 5 bases; unmatched junction bases: 13. CDR3 residues: CASSRRALAGEDEQYF. The CDR3 nucleotides are TGTGCCAGCAGCCGAAGGGCGCTAGCGGGAGAAGACGAGCAGTACTTC.

J is TRBJ2-7 and V is TRBV23-1; D perhaps matches TRBD1 (6 bases). TRBV23-1 has ORF status, its function being uncertain. V was cut by 4 bases and J by 2 bases, with 15 bases left in between. The CDR3 loop spans 15 amino acids. For the CDR3, the DNA is TGCGCCAGCAGTCCCTTGAGGGGGTCCACCTACGAGCAGTACTTC. Translating it yields CASSPLRGSTYEQYF.

The chain uses TRBV28 and TRBJ1-2; tentative D call: TRBD1 (5 bases). Per germline, CDR1 MDHEN and CDR2 SYDVKM. This CDR3 is 14 amino acids long. V was cut by 10 bases and J by 8 bases, with 23 bases left in between. This CDR3 is CATDGVSGGGGYTF. The CDR3 DNA reads TGTGCCACAGACGGAGTCAGCGGGGGTGGAGGCTACACCTTC.

This clone was recorded a few times. V is TRBV16 and J is TRBJ2-2, with 7 bases that match TRBD1. Per germline, CDR1 KGHSY and CDR2 FQNENV. The V gene end was trimmed by 5 bases and the J gene end by 0 bases; junction bases not matched to a gene: 6. This CDR3 has 16 residues. DNA of the CDR3: TGTGCCAGCAGCGCCTCCCAGGGGGCGAACACCGGGGAGCTGTTTTTT. It translates to CASSASQGANTGELFF.

The V and J genes are TRBV5-1 and TRBJ1-4; TRBD1 is a possible D gene (6 bases). This CDR3 comprises 16 residues. V was clipped by 1 base and J by 4 bases, with 14 bases between them. Germline assignment: CDR1 SGHRS and CDR2 YFSETQ. The CDR3 DNA is TGCGCCAGCAGCTTGCGTGGACAGATTGGTAATGAAAAACTGTTTTTT. Translating gives CASSLRGQIGNEKLFF.

The chain uses TRBV5-1 and TRBJ1-6; a weak D match, TRBD1 (5 bases). Trimming took 0 bases from V and 5 from J, leaving 12 bases between them. The CDR3 runs to 16 residues. CDR1 SGHRS and CDR2 YFSETQ come from the germline V gene. The CDR3: CASSLGVIGDNSPLHF. Written as DNA, the CDR3 is TGCGCCAGCAGCTTGGGAGTGATAGGGGATAATTCACCCCTCCACTTT.

The rearrangement uses TRBV5-4 and TRBJ2-1; D is uncertain. Trimming took off 0 bases at V and 0 bases at J, with 19 bases between the two ends. The CDR3 consists of 19 residues. Germline V gene sequence: CDR1 SGHNT, CDR2 YYREEE (reference sequence). CDR3 loop: CASSLALHFSPVSYNEQFF. The DNA for the CDR3 is TGTGCCAGCAGCTTGGCCCTTCACTTTTCTCCCGTCTCCTACAATGAGCAGTTCTTC.

The V and J genes are TRBV29-1 and TRBJ2-3; TRBD2 agrees at 8 bases. Germline V gene lookup returns CDR1 SQVTM and CDR2 ANQGSEA. With V trimmed by 6 bases and J by 2 bases, 4 bases remained unmatched. This CDR3 spans 13 amino acids. The CDR3: CSVRGRTTDTQYF. CDR3 bases: TGCAGCGTGCGCGGGAGGACCACAGATACGCAGTATTTT.

The chain recombines TRBV28 with TRBJ1-1, with TRBD1 matching 7 bases. Germline V gene data show CDR1 as MDHEN and CDR2 as SYDVKM. The CDR3 runs 14 residues. The V and J ends lost 2 bases and 4 bases, in that order; junction bases with no gene match: 4. CDR3 nucleotides: TGTGCCAGCAGTTTAACCCAGGGGGGCACTGAAGCTTTCTTT. As protein: CASSLTQGGTEAFF.

On this clone itself: Mismatch with germline at one junction end may stem from a read error. The V and J genes are TRBV7-7 and TRBJ2-1, with 8 bases lining up with TRBD1. The germline V gene has CDR1 SSHAT and CDR2 FNYEAQ (reference sequence). The CDR3 has 13 residues. The CDR3 region has the DNA TGTGCTAGCAGTACCGACAGGGGCAATGAGCAGTTCTTC. It specifies CASSTDRGNEQFF.

The V call is TRBV11-3, the J call TRBJ2-5, with no clear D. Deletions cut 1 base from V and 0 bases from J, with 6 bases between. CDR3 size: 14 residues. Germline-derived CDR1 and CDR2 are SGHNT and YENEEA. CDR3 region: CASSLGADQETQYF. CDR3 sequence (DNA): TGTGCCAGCAGCTTAGGGGCAGACCAAGAGACCCAGTACTTC.

The rearrangement uses TRBV19 and TRBJ2-2; D possibly corresponds to TRBD1 (5 bases). Trimming cost V 7 bases and J 0 bases, with 15 bases left between them. The CDR3 contains 16 residues. The germline CDR1 and CDR2 sequences are LNHDA and SQIVND (reference sequence). CDR3 DNA sequence: TGTGCCAGTAATTCAATGCAGGGCGCGAACACCGGGGAGCTGTTTTTT. Translating gives CASNSMQGANTGELFF.

This clone was observed a few times. The chain is built from TRBV4-1 and TRBJ2-7, with 8 bases matching TRBD1. CDR1 is MGHRA and CDR2 is YSYEKL in the germline V gene. CDR3 length: 15 amino acids. The V segment lost 4 bases and the J segment 1 base; nucleotides outside the gene matches: 6. The DNA of the CDR3 is TGCGCCAGCAGCCCAGGACAGGGCTTATCCTACGAGCAGTACTTC. This sequence encodes CASSPGQGLSYEQYF.

This chain uses TRBV3-1 (or the pseudogene TRBV3-2) with TRBJ2-1; D is possibly TRBD2 (6 bases). Germline V gives CDR1 LGHDT, CDR2 YNNKEL (reference sequence). CDR3 length equals 15 residues. Trimming pared 0 bases from V and 3 bases from J, leaving 9 bases between. CDR3 residues: CASSQEGSGYNEQFF. The CDR3 DNA follows: TGTGCCAGCAGCCAAGAGGGTAGCGGCTACAATGAGCAGTTCTTC.

The rearrangement joins TRBV29-1 to TRBJ1-2; D perhaps matches TRBD1 (6 bases). Germline loops: CDR1 SQVTM, CDR2 ANQGSEA. The length of the CDR3 is 13 residues. Trimming cost V 7 bases and J 4 bases, with 16 bases left between them. CDR3 DNA: TGCAGCGCGCGAGGGGACACCGCCTATGGCTACACCTTC. Protein product: CSARGDTAYGYTF.